The 30 T cell receptor beta chains listed next were all sequenced from one sample in a study of T cells in Graves' hyperthyroidism and ophthalmopathy. The TCR beta CDR3 regions underwent amplification using RNA transcripts as the source. Researchers ran a first-round RT-PCR on the TCR CDR3 using the HTBI primer set. Each CDR3 protein is one row after TCRdb ran MiXCR on the multiplex PCR reads. The repertoire includes fewer than 650,000 distinct CDR3 sequences, 11% to 15% of them detected once, and more than 11% sits in the top ten. Input material: blood. The receptors stem from a woman between 40 and 50 years old with Graves' hyperthyroidism.

This clonotype was counted many times. The chain recombines TRBV11-2 with TRBJ2-2; possibly TRBD2 for D (6 bases). Per the germline V gene, CDR1 is SGHAT and CDR2 is FQNNGV. Trimming took 0 bases from V and 1 from J, leaving 15 bases between them. The CDR3 is 18 residues long. CDR3: CASSLDWGLVENTGELFF. Written as DNA, the CDR3 is TGTGCCAGCAGCTTAGATTGGGGACTGGTCGAGAACACCGGGGAGCTGTTTTTT.

This clonotype occurred many times. The V and J genes are TRBV20-1 and TRBJ2-1, with TRBD2 matching over 13 bases. V was pared by 5 bases and J by 10 bases, with 8 bases of the junction left unmatched. This CDR3 has 14 residues. Per germline, CDR1 DFQATT and CDR2 SNEGSKA (reference sequence). CDR3 coding DNA: TGCAGTGCTCCTGCGGGACTAGCGGGATGGGAGCAGTTCTTC. This encodes CSAPAGLAGWEQFF.

This clonotype has ten or more counts. The rearrangement joins TRBV10-3 to TRBJ1-1; 8 bases agree with TRBD1. Germline V gene data show CDR1 as ENHRY and CDR2 as SYGVKD. After removal of 5 bases from V and 6 bases from J, the junction contained 11 bases not matched to a gene. The CDR3 has 15 amino acids. CDR3 amino acids: CAISTGQGYSPEAFF. The CDR3 nucleotides read TGTGCCATCAGTACAGGACAGGGTTATAGCCCTGAAGCTTTCTTT.

This clonotype appeared many times. The rearrangement uses TRBV11-2 and TRBJ2-7, with D maybe TRBD2 (6 bases). This CDR3 has 15 amino acids. The germline V and J ends were trimmed by 4 bases and 0 bases, with 13 bases remaining between them. Germline V lookup: CDR1 SGHAT, CDR2 FQNNGV. This CDR3 is CASSSASAISYEQYF. The CDR3, as DNA: TGTGCCAGCAGCTCCGCTAGCGCGATCTCCTACGAGCAGTACTTC.

At least ten counts were recorded for this clonotype. The chain combines TRBV7-2 with TRBJ2-7; D not resolved. The germline V gene encodes CDR1 SGHTA and CDR2 FQGNSA. This CDR3 spans 14 amino acids. Deletions cut 1 base from V and 2 bases from J, with 9 bases between. Here the CDR3 reads CASSLGTKTYEQYF. The CDR3 DNA reads TGTGCCAGCAGCTTAGGAACTAAGACCTACGAGCAGTACTTC.

This clonotype came up a few times. The rearrangement uses TRBV12-3 or TRBV12-4 and TRBJ2-5; D possibly matches TRBD1 or TRBD2 (5 bases each). V was cut by 2 bases and J by 13 bases, with 11 bases left in between. The CDR3 is made up of 11 amino acids. The CDR3 loop is CASSLRGALYF. In DNA, the CDR3 is TGTGCCAGCAGTTTAAGGGGAGCTCTGTACTTC.

At least ten counts were recorded for this clonotype. This chain connects TRBV11-2 to TRBJ2-3, with 8 bases fitting TRBD2. The length of the CDR3 is 16 residues. From germline, CDR1 is SGHAT and CDR2 FQNNGV. Trimming took 1 base from V and 2 from J; bases not matched to a gene: 5. The CDR3 region is CASSLVTGGPTDTQYF. The CDR3 DNA reads TGTGCCAGCAGCTTAGTCACGGGAGGGCCCACAGATACGCAGTATTTT.

This clonotype has a handful of counts. This rearrangement joins TRBV29-1 to TRBJ2-3; D perhaps matches TRBD2 (6 bases). This CDR3 is 13 amino acids long. V shed 2 bases and J shed 4 bases, with 10 bases lying between them. Germline CDR1 reads SQVTM; CDR2 reads ANQGSEA. DNA of the CDR3: TGCAGCGTTGAAACGGGAGCCCCAGATACGCAGTATTTT. Its translation: CSVETGAPDTQYF.

The V call is TRBV29-1, the J call TRBJ2-1, with 8 bases that match TRBD2. This CDR3 region has 12 residues. Trimming cost V 6 bases and J 8 bases; bases outside gene matches: 6. Germline assignment: CDR1 SQVTM and CDR2 ANQGSEA. CDR3 sequence: CSVGGRRDEQFF. CDR3 in DNA: TGCAGCGTCGGCGGGAGGCGCGATGAGCAGTTCTTC.

This clonotype was found many times. The chain is built from TRBV7-9 and TRBJ2-1, with unresolved D. CDR3 length: 10 residues. Germline loops: CDR1 SEHNR, CDR2 FQNEAQ (reference sequence). Trimming took 3 bases from V and 6 from J, leaving 0 bases between them. In nucleotides, the CDR3 is TGTGCCAGCAGCTTCAATGAGCAGTTCTTC. Translation gives CASSFNEQFF.

The V call is TRBV15, the J call TRBJ2-2; the match to TRBD2 covers 7 bases. Germline assignment: CDR1 LNHNV and CDR2 YYDKDF (reference sequence). V was clipped by 0 bases and J by 7 bases; unmatched bases: 5. The CDR3 sequence is 15 residues long. CDR3 DNA sequence: TGTGCCACCAGCAGAGATAGACTAGCCAGCGGGGAGCTGTTTTTT. It is translated as CATSRDRLASGELFF.

This clonotype was found many times. This chain connects TRBV5-1 to TRBJ2-7; D possibly matches TRBD1 or TRBD2 (5 bases each). Deletions cut 4 bases from V and 2 bases from J, with 19 bases between. This CDR3 spans 16 amino acids. The germline V gene encodes CDR1 SGHRS and CDR2 YFSETQ. CDR3 residues: CASSPVPRDGAYEQYF. The CDR3 region has the DNA TGCGCCAGCAGCCCAGTTCCCCGGGACGGTGCCTACGAGCAGTACTTC.

This clonotype was counted a few times. The V and J genes are TRBV11-2 and TRBJ2-1, with 9 bases identical to TRBD2. Germline V gives CDR1 SGHAT, CDR2 FQNNGV. The CDR3 extends over 16 amino acids. The junction had 8 bases not matched to a gene; V was cut back by 2 bases and J by 6 bases. CDR3 sequence reads: CASSLFAGGHINEQFF. In DNA form, the CDR3 reads TGTGCCAGCAGCTTATTTGCGGGAGGGCATATCAATGAGCAGTTCTTC.

This clonotype was counted ten times or more. The rearrangement uses TRBV6-1 and TRBJ1-5; 8 positions agree with TRBD1. CDR1 is MNHNS and CDR2 is SASEGT in the germline V gene. The CDR3 length is 14 residues. V shed 5 bases and J 6 bases; nucleotides not matched to a gene: 6. CDR3 in amino acids: CASSSLQGGQPQHF. Written as DNA, the CDR3 is TGTGCCAGCAGTTCCCTACAGGGGGGTCAGCCCCAGCATTTT.

This clonotype was found a few times. As DNA, the CDR3 is TGTGCCAGCAGTTCCCAGGGTCATAGCAATCAGCCCCAGCATTTT. Protein: CASSSQGHSNQPQHF. The chain couples TRBV28 to TRBJ1-5; D possibly corresponds to TRBD1 (5 bases). The length of the CDR3 is 15 residues. Trimming took 4 bases from V and 0 from J, leaving 10 bases between them. Germline CDR1 is MDHEN and CDR2 is SYDVKM.

For this clonotype: A much larger clone lies one base from this, so it may be a read error. DNA for the CDR3: TGCGCCAGCACTAGCGGAATCACCGGGGAGCTGCTTTTT. Its protein product is CASTSGITGELLF. The chain employs TRBV5-1 and TRBJ2-2, with 7 bases identical to TRBD2. Germline CDR1 reads SGHRS; CDR2 reads YFSETQ. The length of the CDR3 is 13 residues.

This clonotype was counted only a few times. The genes are TRBV6-1 and TRBJ1-4, with D unresolved. Trimming shortened V by 6 bases and J by 5 bases, and 7 bases separated the two germline ends. This CDR3 region has 12 residues. Germline V gene data show CDR1 as MNHNS and CDR2 as SASEGT. The CDR3 reads CASSGPNEKLFF. The DNA of the CDR3 is TGTGCCAGCAGCGGACCCAATGAAAAACTGTTTTTT.

This clonotype was seen repeatedly, ten times or more. The V and J genes are TRBV20-1 and TRBJ2-7; 8 nucleotides agree with TRBD1. This CDR3 comprises 16 residues. Looked up from germline, CDR1 is DFQATT and CDR2 is SNEGSKA (reference sequence). The V segment lost 6 bases and the J segment 2 bases; nucleotides outside the gene matches: 15. The CDR3 is CSAKGTGGRGPYEQYF. CDR3 in DNA: TGCAGTGCCAAGGGGACAGGTGGCCGCGGGCCCTACGAGCAGTACTTC.

The table lists this clonotype with many counts. The chain uses TRBV12-3 or TRBV12-4 and TRBJ2-7; possible D gene TRBD2, 5 bases. Trimming stripped 2 bases from V and 6 bases from J, with 11 bases between. The CDR3 is 13 amino acids. The CDR3 DNA is TGTGCCAGCAGTTTACGAGGGAACGGCGAGCAGTACTTC. It encodes CASSLRGNGEQYF.

V usage is TRBV30 and J usage is TRBJ2-4; D assignment may be TRBD1 or TRBD2 (6 bases each). In germline, CDR1 is GTSNPN, CDR2 SVGIG (reference sequence). The CDR3 is made up of 11 amino acids. V gave up 8 bases and J gave up 8 bases, with 13 bases separating them. In DNA, the CDR3 is TGTGCCGGGGGGCCCGGGGACATTCAGTACTTC. Encoded protein: CAGGPGDIQYF.

This clonotype was seen repeatedly, ten times or more. This sequence joins TRBV11-3 and TRBJ2-3, with TRBD2 matching over 10 bases. Per the germline V gene, CDR1 is SGHNT and CDR2 is YENEEA. The V and J ends lost 0 bases and 4 bases, in that order; junction bases with no gene match: 10. There are 18 residues in the CDR3. CDR3 loop: CASSLDGRLAGTPDTQYF. CDR3 nucleotide sequence: TGTGCCAGCAGCTTAGATGGACGACTAGCGGGCACCCCAGATACGCAGTATTTT.

In this sample, this clonotype turned up many times. The chain links TRBV28 to TRBJ1-4; D not resolved. CDR3 length: 16 amino acids. Trimming took off 3 bases at V and 1 base at J, with 12 bases between the two ends. Looked up from germline, CDR1 is MDHEN and CDR2 is SYDVKM. The CDR3 sequence: CASSLAGLGTNEKLFF. CDR3 bases: TGTGCCAGCAGTTTGGCGGGGTTGGGAACTAATGAAAAACTGTTTTTT.

The chain is built from TRBV4-1 and TRBJ2-3; the D gene is possibly TRBD2 (5 bases). CDR1 MGHRA and CDR2 YSYEKL come from the germline V gene. This CDR3 is 15 amino acids long. The ends were cut back, 1 base at V and 5 bases at J, with 13 bases in the middle. The CDR3 is CASSQVSRRVDTQYF. Here the CDR3 DNA reads TGCGCCAGCAGCCAAGTTTCTAGGCGGGTAGATACGCAGTATTTT.

In its sample, this clonotype was seen many times. The J gene is TRBJ2-7, the V gene TRBV5-1; 9 bases are a match to TRBD2. V dropped 4 bases and J dropped 6; count of bases not matched to a gene: 8. Looked up from germline, CDR1 is SGHRS and CDR2 is YFSETQ. The CDR3 contains 14 residues. The CDR3 DNA reads as TGCGCCAGCAGCGAGACTAGCGGCAAACTCGAGCAGTACTTC. Protein: CASSETSGKLEQYF.

The gene calls are TRBV27 and TRBJ2-7, with 10 bases identical to TRBD1. Germline V gene sequence: CDR1 MNHEY, CDR2 SMNVEV (reference sequence). CDR3 size: 14 residues. V was pared by 7 bases and J by 7 bases, with 10 bases of the junction left unmatched. The CDR3 loop is CASKGTGVFWEQYF. CDR3 coding DNA: TGTGCCAGCAAAGGGACAGGGGTATTCTGGGAGCAGTACTTC.

CDR3 in DNA: TGCGCCAGCAGCCAAGAAGGGCAGGGGTCTTCCTACGAGCAGTACTTC. This sequence encodes CASSQEGQGSSYEQYF. The genes are TRBV4-1 and TRBJ2-7; D perhaps matches TRBD1 (6 bases). The V end lost 0 bases, the J end lost 1 base, and 13 bases lay between the germline ends. The CDR3 extends over 16 amino acids. Looked up from germline, CDR1 is MGHRA and CDR2 is YSYEKL.

This clonotype has a count of ten or more. The rearrangement links TRBV30 to TRBJ1-1; D not resolved. This CDR3 contains 13 residues. Trimming removed 0 bases from V and 11 bases from J, with 16 bases in between. Looked up from germline, CDR1 is GTSNPN and CDR2 is SVGIG (reference sequence). The CDR3: CAWSVAGVFIAFF. The CDR3 DNA is TGTGCCTGGAGTGTGGCGGGCGTTTTTATCGCTTTCTTT.

At least ten counts were recorded for this clonotype. The genes are TRBV2 and TRBJ2-3, with 10 positions matching TRBD2. The CDR3 has 18 amino acids. V lost 6 bases, J lost 3 bases, and 15 bases stayed unmatched. The V gene's germline CDR1 is SNHLY and CDR2 FYNNEI. The CDR3 reads CASRKGLAGATGTDTQYF. The CDR3 region has the DNA TGTGCCAGCAGGAAGGGGCTAGCGGGAGCTACGGGGACAGATACGCAGTATTTT.

This clonotype was counted at least ten times. The chain recombines TRBV2 with TRBJ1-4, with 8 bases lining up with TRBD1. J lost 7 bases, V lost 1 base, and 8 bases had no gene match. Germline V gives CDR1 SNHLY, CDR2 FYNNEI. The CDR3 extends over 16 amino acids. CDR3 DNA: TGTGCCAGCAGTGAAGGGCACAGGGGGGAAGGTGAAAAACTGTTTTTT. This encodes CASSEGHRGEGEKLFF.

In its sample, this clonotype was seen a few times. V and J are TRBV4-1 and TRBJ1-3; D is unclear. The germline V gene has CDR1 MGHRA and CDR2 YSYEKL. Trimming removed 4 bases at V and 0 bases at J, with 13 bases between. There are 16 residues in the CDR3. In nucleotides, the CDR3 is TGCGCCAGCAGCCTCGAAGGAGACCACTCTGGAAACACCATATATTTT. Residues: CASSLEGDHSGNTIYF.